This TCR beta chain was documented in a study of blood T cell repertoires in COVID-19. Study-wide context: The analysed material was cDNA or gDNA that came from T cells, B-cell-depleted T cells, or PBMCs.

TCRdb's table, derived via immunoSEQ multiplex PCR, lists solely in-frame clones and lacks some. The data hold approximately 250,000 clones, with roughly 82% observed a single time. V shed 6 bases and J shed 2 bases, with 16 bases lying between them. The CDR3 spans 15 residues. The germline gives CDR1 KGHDR, CDR2 SFDVKD. Seattle patients were enrolled during active infection and followed longitudinally. This clone appeared a few times. The chain links TRBV24-1 to TRBJ2-7; maybe TRBD2 (5 bases). Sequenced: peripheral blood. This TCR was sampled from a woman older than 75 with COVID-19, enrolled during active disease. CDR3 loop: CATSSAEVKAYEQYF. DNA of the CDR3: TGTGCCACCAGTTCTGCGGAGGTCAAGGCCTACGAGCAGTACTTC.